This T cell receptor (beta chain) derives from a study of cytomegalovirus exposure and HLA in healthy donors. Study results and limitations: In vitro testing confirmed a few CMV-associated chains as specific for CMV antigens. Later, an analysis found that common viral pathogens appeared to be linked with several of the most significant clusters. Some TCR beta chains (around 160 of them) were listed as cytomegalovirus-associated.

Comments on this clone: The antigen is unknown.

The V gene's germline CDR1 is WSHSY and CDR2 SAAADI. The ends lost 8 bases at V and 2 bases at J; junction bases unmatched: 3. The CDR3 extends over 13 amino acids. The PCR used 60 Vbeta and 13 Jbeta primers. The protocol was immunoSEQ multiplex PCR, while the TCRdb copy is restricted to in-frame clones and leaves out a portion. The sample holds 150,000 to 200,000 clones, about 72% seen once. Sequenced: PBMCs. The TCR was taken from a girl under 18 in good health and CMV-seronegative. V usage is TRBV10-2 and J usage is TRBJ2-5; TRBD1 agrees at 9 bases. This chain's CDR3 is CASGTGRQETQYF. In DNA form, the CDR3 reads TGCGCCAGCGGGACAGGGCGGCAAGAGACCCAGTACTTC.